The T cell receptor beta chain described here comes from a study of PD-1 blockade in mismatch repair-deficient tumors. On the study more broadly: Patients had some twelve mismatch repair-deficient cancer types, all previously treated and progressing. Points from the study as a whole: After pembrolizumab, tumor-resident clones rose rapidly, then generally contracted before radiologic responses.

The germline V and J ends were trimmed by 2 bases and 0 bases, with 11 bases remaining between them. The CDR3 sequence is 15 residues long. CDR1 is SGHTA and CDR2 is FQGNSA in the germline V gene. Some clones are missing from TCRdb's copy, which holds only in-frame ones; the method was immunoSEQ multiplex PCR. The sample carries about 38,000 clones, 79% recorded once. All patients were mismatch repair deficient, assessed by either PCR or immunohistochemistry. The TCR-sequenced patients were three responders to pembrolizumab. In the case of this clone: The antigen is not known.

The V gene is TRBV7-2, the J gene TRBJ2-7; D is perhaps TRBD2 (6 bases). The clonotype was recovered from an adult with mismatch repair-deficient cancer. The sample here was peripheral blood, taken 4 weeks after starting pembrolizumab. CDR3 bases: TGTGCCAGCAGCTTAAGTGTGACTAGCTCCTACGAGCAGTACTTC. Protein sequence: CASSLSVTSSYEQYF.